What follows are 31 T cell receptor beta chains derived from one specimen sequenced in a study of cytomegalovirus exposure and HLA in healthy donors. Primers: 60 Vbeta forward and 13 Jbeta reverse. TCRdb's table, derived via immunoSEQ multiplex PCR, lists solely in-frame clones and lacks some. Of some 200,000 clones in the sample, more than 65% were seen once. The specimen sequenced was PBMCs. The source is a middle-aged man in good health and CMV-seronegative.

The V and J genes are TRBV5-1 and TRBJ2-7, with 14 nucleotides matching TRBD2. Unmatched junction bases numbered 9, after V lost 5 bases and J lost 5 bases. CDR1 SGHRS and CDR2 YFSETQ come from the germline V gene. The CDR3 is 16 residues long. CDR3 loop: CASRGTSGSSFNEQYF. In DNA, the CDR3 is TGCGCCAGCAGAGGGACTAGCGGGAGTTCATTCAACGAGCAGTACTTC.

The chain carries TRBV25-1 and TRBJ1-5, with TRBD1 as a possible D gene (6 bases). Germline V lookup: CDR1 MGHDK, CDR2 SYGVNS. The CDR3 totals 15 residues. V lost 2 bases, J lost 7 bases, and 15 bases lay in between. CDR3 region: CASSEGTTGWQPQHF. In DNA, the CDR3 is TGTGCCAGCAGTGAAGGGACAACAGGGTGGCAGCCCCAGCATTTT. Supplemented by reference TRBV25-1 and TRBJ1-5, the full variable domain reads EADIYQTPRYLVIGTGKKITLECSQTMGHDKMYWYQQDPGMELHLIHYSYGVNSTEKGDLSSESTVSRIRTEHFPLTLESARPSHTSQYLCASSEGTTGWQPQHFGDGTRLSIL.

This clone was found once. The V call is TRBV5-1, the J call TRBJ2-7; 8 nucleotides align to TRBD1. V dropped 0 bases and J dropped 5; count of bases not matched to a gene: 4. Germline V gene lookup returns CDR1 SGHRS and CDR2 YFSETQ. CDR3 size: 14 residues. The CDR3 reads CASSLGDRGNEQYF. The DNA for the CDR3 is TGCGCCAGCAGCTTGGGTGACAGGGGCAACGAGCAGTACTTC.

The rearrangement links TRBV28 to TRBJ1-1; 9 positions match TRBD1. In germline, CDR1 is MDHEN, CDR2 SYDVKM. The CDR3 loop spans 15 amino acids. V was clipped by 9 bases and J by 2 bases; unmatched bases: 10. This chain's CDR3 is CASPTGTGQNTEAFF. The CDR3 DNA reads TGTGCCAGTCCTACCGGGACAGGGCAAAACACTGAAGCTTTCTTT.

The chain recombines TRBV7-9 with TRBJ2-2, with 7 bases aligning to TRBD1. Trimming cost V 7 bases and J 0 bases; bases outside gene matches: 5. CDR1 and CDR2 (germline): SEHNR, FQNEAQ (reference sequence). CDR3 length: 15 amino acids. For the CDR3, the DNA is TGTGCCAGCACCCGGACAGGTGCGAACACCGGGGAGCTGTTTTTT. Its translation: CASTRTGANTGELFF.

The chain is built from TRBV5-6 and TRBJ2-3; TRBD2 aligns across 11 bases. The V gene end was trimmed by 3 bases and the J gene end by 6 bases; junction bases not matched to a gene: 3. The CDR3 runs 14 residues. The germline gives CDR1 SGHDT, CDR2 YYEEEE. The chain's CDR3 is CASSSWTSGDTQYF. The CDR3 DNA reads TGTGCCAGCAGCTCTTGGACTAGCGGGGATACGCAGTATTTT.

The chain employs TRBV6-5 and TRBJ2-5, with a weak D call TRBD2 (6 bases). The last part of the DNA fits TRBJ2-7 better; the J call may be wrong. The CDR3 has 13 residues. The germline V gene has CDR1 MNHEY and CDR2 SVGAGI. The CDR3 DNA reads as TGTGCCAGCAGCTCGGCGGGGTCATTCGAGCAGTACTTC. The encoded protein is CASSSAGSFEQYF.

The chain has TRBV7-9 and TRBJ2-1, with TRBD2 matching 8 bases. CDR1 is SEHNR, CDR2 FQNEAQ, per germline (reference sequence). Trimming took 5 bases from V and 6 from J; bases not matched to a gene: 12. This CDR3 contains 16 residues. This CDR3 is CASSPRAGVTPNEQFF. The CDR3 nucleotides read TGTGCCAGCAGCCCGAGAGCGGGAGTGACGCCCAATGAGCAGTTCTTC.

The gene calls are TRBV28 and TRBJ1-5, with TRBD1 as a possible D gene (6 bases). The CDR3 is made up of 14 amino acids. Germline CDR1 MDHEN, CDR2 SYDVKM. V dropped 4 bases and J dropped 10 bases, with 17 bases sitting between them. The CDR3 DNA reads TGTGCCAGCAGTTGGGGGGCAGGGAGGGACCCCCAGCATTTT. It encodes CASSWGAGRDPQHF.

This clone was found once. Written as DNA, the CDR3 is TGCGCCAGCAGCTTGGGGACAGTCAATGAGCAGTTCTTC. It specifies CASSLGTVNEQFF. This chain links TRBV5-1 with TRBJ2-1, with D tentatively TRBD1 (6 bases). The V gene's germline CDR1 is SGHRS and CDR2 YFSETQ. V lost 0 bases and J lost 6, with 7 bases in between. The CDR3 is made up of 13 amino acids.

V and J are TRBV4-1 and TRBJ2-5; 7 bases fit TRBD2. Germline CDR1 is MGHRA and CDR2 is YSYEKL. V dropped 0 bases and J dropped 3; count of bases not matched to a gene: 10. The CDR3 runs to 17 residues. The CDR3 protein is CASSQDQSEGGKETQYF. CDR3 nucleotides: TGCGCCAGCAGCCAAGACCAATCGGAGGGAGGGAAAGAGACCCAGTACTTC.

The rearrangement joins TRBV6-5 to TRBJ1-2, with D hard to call. The V gene lost 5 bases and the J gene lost 6 bases, with 10 bases spanning the gap. The length of the CDR3 is 12 residues. CDR1 MNHEY and CDR2 SVGAGI come from the germline V gene. CDR3 protein: CASSETGNGYTF. CDR3 sequence (DNA): TGTGCCAGCAGTGAAACGGGGAATGGCTACACCTTC.

This clone was seen just once. The CDR3 protein is CASSPSDRVEKLFF. In DNA form, the CDR3 reads TGTGCCAGCAGCCCGTCGGACAGGGTGGAAAAACTGTTTTTT. This chain links TRBV5-6 with TRBJ1-4; 8 bases line up with TRBD1. Germline V CDR1 and CDR2: SGHDT, YYEEEE. V was pared by 4 bases and J by 8 bases, with 7 bases of the junction left unmatched. This CDR3 comprises 14 residues. The full variable domain, its missing parts supplied by reference TRBV5-6 and TRBJ1-4, is DAGVTQSPTHLIKTRGQQVTLRCSPKSGHDTVSWYQQALGQGPQFIFQYYEEEERQRGNFPDRFSGHQFPNYSSELNVNALLLGDSALYLCASSPSDRVEKLFFGSGTQLSVL.

This clone showed up just a few times. The chain couples TRBV28 to TRBJ2-7; no definite D call. Per germline, CDR1 MDHEN and CDR2 SYDVKM. Trimming removed 3 bases at V and 0 bases at J, with 9 bases between. This CDR3 has 14 amino acids. The CDR3 DNA is TGTGCCAGCAGTTTCCCCGCAGTCTCCTACGAGCAGTACTTC. This codes for CASSFPAVSYEQYF.

The chain employs TRBV9 and TRBJ2-1, with 13 bases fitting TRBD2. V was pared by 3 bases and J by 5 bases, with 11 bases of the junction left unmatched. Germline-derived CDR1 and CDR2 are SGDLS and YYNGEE. This CDR3 contains 18 residues. As DNA, the CDR3 is TGTGCCAGCAGCGGAGGACTAGCGGGAGAGTTCTTTAACAATGAGCAGTTCTTC. It specifies CASSGGLAGEFFNNEQFF.

The V gene is TRBV28, the J gene TRBJ2-1, with 8 bases fitting TRBD2. Germline CDR1 and CDR2: MDHEN and SYDVKM. The CDR3 totals 16 residues. V gave up 2 bases and J gave up 3 bases; unmatched junction bases: 6. CDR3 nucleotide sequence: TGTGCCAGCAGTTTAGAAGGGCGGGGGGTCTACAATGAGCAGTTCTTC. Translated: CASSLEGRGVYNEQFF.

CDR3 sequence reads: CASRDSGRDTQYF. The CDR3, as DNA: TGCGCCAGCAGGGACAGCGGGAGAGATACGCAGTATTTT. The V gene is TRBV10-2, the J gene TRBJ2-3; 8 nucleotides line up with TRBD2. After removal of 6 bases from V and 5 bases from J, the junction contained 4 bases not matched to a gene. Germline CDR1 WSHSY, CDR2 SAAADI. The CDR3 totals 13 residues.

The chain recombines TRBV28 with TRBJ1-1; 7 bases match TRBD1. Germline V lookup: CDR1 MDHEN, CDR2 SYDVKM. This CDR3 region has 14 residues. V was pared by 6 bases and J by 3 bases, with 7 bases of the junction left unmatched. The DNA for the CDR3 is TGTGCCAGCAGCACCGGGACAGCGTACACTGAAGCTTTCTTT. Translating it yields CASSTGTAYTEAFF.

As regards this clone: The same CDR3 is also encoded by other DNA sequences in this sample. The chain couples TRBV27 to TRBJ2-7, with 13 bases that match TRBD2. Germline trimming cut 6 bases from V and 4 bases from J; bases unmatched to any gene: 3. The CDR3 has 14 residues. Germline V gene lookup returns CDR1 MNHEY and CDR2 SMNVEV (reference sequence). The CDR3 nucleotides are TGTGCCAGCAGCCCGGGACTAGCGGGGTACGAGCAGTACTTC. Protein: CASSPGLAGYEQYF.

The genes are TRBV5-4 and TRBJ1-1, with 9 bases aligning to TRBD1. The J segment lost 3 bases and the V segment lost 4 bases, leaving 4 bases of the junction unmatched. The germline CDR1 and CDR2 sequences are SGHNT and YYREEE (reference sequence). The CDR3 extends over 14 amino acids. CDR3 loop: CASSRDRGYTEAFF. In nucleotides, the CDR3 is TGTGCCAGCAGCCGCGACAGGGGGTACACTGAAGCTTTCTTT.

This sequence joins TRBV2 and TRBJ2-2; 8 bases agree with TRBD1. V dropped 5 bases and J dropped 0; count of bases not matched to a gene: 8. This CDR3 spans 17 amino acids. CDR1 and CDR2 from the germline V gene are SNHLY and FYNNEI. The CDR3 here is CASSLDRVGANTGELFF. The CDR3 nucleotides are TGTGCCAGCAGTTTGGACAGGGTAGGCGCGAACACCGGGGAGCTGTTTTTT.

With respect to this clone: At one end, the junction sequence differs from germline, possibly due to a read error. The sample contains more than one DNA sequence encoding this CDR3. The chain recombines TRBV2 with TRBJ1-1, with a weak D call TRBD1 (5 bases). CDR1 is SNHLY and CDR2 is FYNNEI in the germline V gene. This CDR3 has 11 amino acids. The CDR3, as DNA: TGTGCCAGCAGTGCCGACAGACAAGCTTTTTTT. Protein: CASSADRQAFF.

The chain is built from TRBV6-1 and TRBJ2-1; the D gene is possibly TRBD2 (5 bases). V lost 3 bases, J lost 8 bases, and 20 bases lay in between. The CDR3 runs to 16 residues. Germline V lookup: CDR1 MNHNS, CDR2 SASEGT. The CDR3 region is CASSDWAGSPGDEQFF. In DNA form, the CDR3 reads TGTGCCAGCAGTGACTGGGCAGGATCCCCCGGGGATGAGCAGTTCTTC.

The V gene is TRBV7-3, the J gene TRBJ2-7; TRBD2 matches 7 bases. Trimming took 5 bases from V and 3 from J; bases not matched to a gene: 4. CDR1 is SGHTA, CDR2 FQGTGA, per germline. The CDR3 is made up of 13 amino acids. CDR3 DNA: TGTGCCAGCAGCCGCGGGACTAACTACGAGCAGTACTTC. This gives the protein CASSRGTNYEQYF.

The genes are TRBV9 and TRBJ2-2; 10 nucleotides align to TRBD2. Germline trimming cut 0 bases from V and 4 bases from J; bases unmatched to any gene: 21. The germline CDR1 and CDR2 sequences are SGDLS and YYNGEE. The CDR3 is made up of 22 amino acids. CDR3 nucleotide sequence: TGTGCCAGCAGCGTAGCTGGTGTCCCTAGCGGGAGAGCGGCGAGGGGCACCGGGGAGCTGTTTTTT. It codes for CASSVAGVPSGRAARGTGELFF.

In this sample, this clone turned up many times. Other DNA sequences in the same sample also yield this CDR3. This sequence joins TRBV6-1 and TRBJ1-1, with TRBD1 identical over 7 bases. V was pared by 1 base and J by 1 base, with 6 bases of the junction left unmatched. This CDR3 is 16 amino acids long. In germline, CDR1 is MNHNS, CDR2 SASEGT. The chain's CDR3 is CASSEVTTGRNTEAFF. DNA for the CDR3: TGTGCCAGCAGTGAAGTTACGACAGGGAGGAACACTGAAGCTTTCTTT.

This chain uses TRBV6-1 with TRBJ2-4, with TRBD2 identical over 13 bases. After removal of 1 base from V and 14 bases from J, the junction contained 8 bases not matched to a gene. CDR1 and CDR2 from the germline V gene are MNHNS and SASEGT. This CDR3 comprises 15 residues. The CDR3 sequence is CASSEEGTSGMVKYF. The CDR3 coding sequence is TGTGCCAGCAGTGAAGAGGGGACTAGCGGGATGGTAAAGTACTTC.

The chain is built from TRBV2 and TRBJ2-5, with 14 bases lining up with TRBD2. Unmatched junction bases numbered 5, after V lost 3 bases and J lost 11 bases. This CDR3 spans 14 amino acids. The germline V gene has CDR1 SNHLY and CDR2 FYNNEI. Here the CDR3 reads CASSDEGLAGEQYF. CDR3 nucleotides: TGTGCCAGCAGTGACGAGGGACTAGCGGGGGAGCAGTACTTC. Supplemented by reference TRBV2 and TRBJ2-5, the full variable domain reads EPEVTQTPSHQVTQMGQEVILRCVPISNHLYFYWYRQILGQKVEFLVSFYNNEISEKSEIFDDQFSVERPDGSNFTLKIRSTKLEDSAMYFCASSDEGLAGEQYFGPGTRLLVL.

In its sample, this clone was seen once. This chain uses TRBV21-1 with TRBJ1-6; the DNA was not compared with TRBD1, the D call given in the table. TRBV21-1 is a listed pseudogene. This CDR3 spans 14 amino acids. The CDR3 DNA is TGTGCCAGCAGCAAGGTGACAACTAATTCACCCCTCCACTTT. This sequence encodes CASSKVTTNSPLHF.

The count of this clone is one. V gene TRBV29-1 combines with J gene TRBJ2-1, with D perhaps TRBD2 (5 bases). Germline V lookup: CDR1 SQVTM, CDR2 ANQGSEA. The CDR3 length is 14 residues. V gave up 7 bases and J gave up 6 bases, with 19 bases separating them. CDR3 coding DNA: TGCAGCGCTTCCCCCCGACTATCACTCAATGAGCAGTTCTTC. It translates to CSASPRLSLNEQFF.

The V call is TRBV7-9, the J call TRBJ2-7, with 11 positions matching TRBD1. Germline CDR1 reads SEHNR; CDR2 reads FQNEAQ (reference sequence). V dropped 5 bases and J dropped 2; count of bases not matched to a gene: 8. This CDR3 is 16 amino acids long. CDR3 sequence (DNA): TGTGCCAGCAGCCCCGGTACGGGACAGGGGGCCTACGAGCAGTACTTC. Residues: CASSPGTGQGAYEQYF.